This T cell receptor (beta chain) was sequenced during a study of blood T cell repertoires in COVID-19 (dated by TCRdb to 2020 to 2022). Notes on the research overall: Samples covering the acute and convalescent phases of COVID-19 were provided by collaborators in the United States, Italy and Spain. The prospective study material was composed of cDNA or gDNA derived from T cells, B-cell-depleted T cells, or PBMCs. Subjects who had been exposed to COVID-19, were actively infected with it, or had recovered from it provided the deeply sampled blood TCRbeta repertoires that made up the dataset. The repertoires were released in a freely available public database intended as a resource for research on the immune response to SARS-CoV-2. Samples were obtained from the ongoing ImmuneRACE study (first 160 participants) and from over a thousand subjects provided by 6 global collaborators. Sample metadata almost always included a de-identified subject ID, COVID-19 status, age in years and sex. Where available, HLA class I and class II types were taken from metadata supplied by the sample provider and were not determined by assay-based typing.

Broader findings and caveats from the paper: The quantity of clinical and demographic metadata differed by source and by participant and was supplied without curation.

The germline V gene gives CDR1 as SGHNT and CDR2 as YENEEA. Trimming leaves V shorter by 1 base and J shorter by 4 bases, with the junction holding 8 bases beyond the gene matches. From the cysteine up to the phenylalanine, the CDR3 has a length of 17 residues. Here the CDR3 DNA is all that survives: 51 bases in frame from base 1. The collaborating institutions used their own protocols to collect whole blood in K2EDTA tubes. Collaborator samples were shipped for TCRbeta analysis as frozen whole blood, isolated PBMCs, or DNA extracted from either sample type. On this clone itself: It has no known antigen specificity. Base qualities are not provided; no much larger clone lies one nucleotide away.

The immunoSEQ Assay, a bias-controlled multiplex PCR, was used to amplify TCRbeta CDR3 regions from genomic DNA. The authors' analysis ran thus. Within the assay, amplification of reference gene primers was used to estimate how many nucleated cells each sample contained. To quantify the absolute abundance of each unique TCRbeta CDR3 rearrangement, sequence reads were collapsed and filtered. For each sample, productive Simpson clonality was calculated by taking the square root of Simpson's diversity index across productive rearrangements. In its TCRdb copy, this immuneACCESS table keeps in-frame sequences only and misses some clones. Where compared with another copy, unresolved V genes explain less than half of these, and the others have no known cause. That table furnishes V, J and clone size, whereas the DNA furnished D and trimming. This sample has about 44,000 clones in its table, and 92% of those were observed once. The ten largest clones capture 12% of the sample.

This TCR derives from a human donor in a cohort sampled during active COVID-19. Sequencing was performed on peripheral blood. This receptor chain uses TRBV11-3 and TRBJ1-4; 8 junctional bases match TRBD1. The CDR3 in this case is CASSLGSETGGNEKLFF. At the DNA level, the sequence is TGTGCCAGCAGCTTAGGATCGGAAACAGGGGGTAATGAAAAACTGTTTTTT.